This T cell receptor (beta chain) is from a study of early T cells in non-severe SARS-CoV-2 infection. About the study: Bulk RNA taken from unsorted whole blood was sequenced, leaving chains unpaired.

Attached unique molecular identifiers marked individual cDNA molecules. TCRdb re-called the 5' RACE reads with MiXCR, one entry per CDR3 protein. The sample includes more than 95,000 distinct CDR3 sequences, 9.5% to 12% of them seen just once. The germline V gene encodes CDR1 WSHSY and CDR2 SAAADI. The CDR3 loop spans 17 amino acids. Study observations and caveats: Comparison of clonotypes with VDJdb favored anti-spike CD8 responses while missing private and CD4 specificities.

As regards this clonotype: Its cognate antigen is unknown. An end of the junction does not agree with germline; a read error may underlie this.

The specimen comprised whole blood, sampled at baseline. The chain combines TRBV10-2 with TRBJ2-4; D possibly uses TRBD1 or TRBD2 (5 bases each). The TCR was taken from an adult who was a healthcare worker with PCR-confirmed SARS-CoV-2 infection or an uninfected control (not recorded which). The CDR3 sequence is CASSESWGPIAKDIQYF. For the CDR3, the DNA is TGCGCCAGCAGTGAGTCTTGGGGACCAATAGCCAAAGACATTCAGTACTTC.